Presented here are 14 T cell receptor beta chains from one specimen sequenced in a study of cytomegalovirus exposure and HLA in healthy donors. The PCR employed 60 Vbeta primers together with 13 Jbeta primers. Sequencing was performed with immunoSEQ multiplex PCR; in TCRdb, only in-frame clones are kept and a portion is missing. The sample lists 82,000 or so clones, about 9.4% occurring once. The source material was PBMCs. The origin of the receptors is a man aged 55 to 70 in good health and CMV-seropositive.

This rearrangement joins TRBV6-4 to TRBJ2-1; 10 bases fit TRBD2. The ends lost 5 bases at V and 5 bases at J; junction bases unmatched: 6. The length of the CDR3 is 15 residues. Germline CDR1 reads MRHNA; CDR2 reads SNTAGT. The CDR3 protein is CASSSSGRTHNEQFF. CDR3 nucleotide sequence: TGTGCCAGCAGTTCTAGCGGGAGAACCCACAATGAGCAGTTCTTC.

The CDR3 nucleotides are TGTGCCAGCTCACCAACGGGACAGCCCTACGAGCAGTACTTC. Amino acids: CASSPTGQPYEQYF. This chain connects TRBV18 to TRBJ2-7, with 7 bases aligning to TRBD1. Germline values: CDR1 KGHSH, CDR2 LQKENI. Losses at the gene ends were 2 bases for V and 2 bases for J; bases not matched to a gene: 3. This CDR3 region has 14 residues.

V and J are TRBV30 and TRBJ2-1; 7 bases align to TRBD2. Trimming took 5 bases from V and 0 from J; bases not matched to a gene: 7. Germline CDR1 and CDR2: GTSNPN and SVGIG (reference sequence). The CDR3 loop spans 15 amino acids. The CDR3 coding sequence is TGTGCCTGGGGAGGGAGGGGATACTCCTACAATGAGCAGTTCTTC. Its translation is CAWGGRGYSYNEQFF.

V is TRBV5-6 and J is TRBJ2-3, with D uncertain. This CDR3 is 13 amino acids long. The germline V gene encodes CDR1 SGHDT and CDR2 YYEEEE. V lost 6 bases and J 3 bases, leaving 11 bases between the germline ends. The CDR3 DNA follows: TGTGCCAGCACCCAGGTTTCGACAGATACGCAGTATTTT. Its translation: CASTQVSTDTQYF. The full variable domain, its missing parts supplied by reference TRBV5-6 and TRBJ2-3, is DAGVTQSPTHLIKTRGQQVTLRCSPKSGHDTVSWYQQALGQGPQFIFQYYEEEERQRGNFPDRFSGHQFPNYSSELNVNALLLGDSALYLCASTQVSTDTQYFGPGTRLTVL.

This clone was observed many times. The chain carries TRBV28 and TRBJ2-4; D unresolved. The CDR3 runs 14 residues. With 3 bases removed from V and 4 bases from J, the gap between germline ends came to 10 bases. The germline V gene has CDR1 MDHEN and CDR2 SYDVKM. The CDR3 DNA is TGTGCCAGCAGTTTCGCGGCCTCGAAAAACATTCAGTACTTC. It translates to CASSFAASKNIQYF.

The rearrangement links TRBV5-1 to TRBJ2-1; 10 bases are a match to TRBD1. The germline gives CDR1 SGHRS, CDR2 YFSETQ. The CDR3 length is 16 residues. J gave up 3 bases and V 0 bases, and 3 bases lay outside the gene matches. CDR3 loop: CASSLVGTGVYNEQFF. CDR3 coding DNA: TGCGCCAGCAGCTTGGTGGGGACAGGGGTCTACAATGAGCAGTTCTTC.

This chain's CDR3 is CASKLTESGEKLFF. CDR3 DNA sequence: TGTGCCAGCAAACTGACCGAATCGGGGGAAAAACTGTTTTTT. The chain uses TRBV11-2 and TRBJ1-4; no clear D. Germline CDR1 reads SGHAT; CDR2 reads FQNNGV. The CDR3 loop spans 14 amino acids. The V and J ends lost 7 bases and 8 bases respectively, with 17 bases between them.

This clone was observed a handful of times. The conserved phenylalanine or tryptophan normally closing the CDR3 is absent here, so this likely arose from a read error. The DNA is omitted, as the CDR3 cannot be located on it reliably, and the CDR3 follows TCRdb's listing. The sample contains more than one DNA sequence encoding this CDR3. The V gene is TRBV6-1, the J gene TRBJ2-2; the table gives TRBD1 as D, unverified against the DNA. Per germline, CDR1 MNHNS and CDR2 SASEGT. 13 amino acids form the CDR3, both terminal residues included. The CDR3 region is CAGHDSNTGEMFL.

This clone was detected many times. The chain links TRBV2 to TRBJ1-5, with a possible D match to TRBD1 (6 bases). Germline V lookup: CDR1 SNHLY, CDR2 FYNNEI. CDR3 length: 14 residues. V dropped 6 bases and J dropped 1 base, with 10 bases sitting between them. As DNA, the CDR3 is TGTGCCAGCAGCCCGGACAGCAGCAATCAGCCCCAGCATTTT. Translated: CASSPDSSNQPQHF.

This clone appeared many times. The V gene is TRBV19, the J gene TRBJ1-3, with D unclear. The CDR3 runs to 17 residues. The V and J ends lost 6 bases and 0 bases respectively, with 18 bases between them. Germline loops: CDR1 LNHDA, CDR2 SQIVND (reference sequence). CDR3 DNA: TGTGCCAGTAGGAGACAAGCCACCTCTTTCTCTGGAAACACCATATATTTT. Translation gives CASRRQATSFSGNTIYF.

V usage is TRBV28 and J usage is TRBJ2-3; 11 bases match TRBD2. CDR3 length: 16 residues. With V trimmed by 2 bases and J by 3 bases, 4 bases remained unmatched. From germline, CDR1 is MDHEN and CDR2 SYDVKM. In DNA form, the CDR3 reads TGTGCCAGCAGTTTAGGCCCTAGCGGGAGGACAGATACGCAGTATTTT. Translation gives CASSLGPSGRTDTQYF.

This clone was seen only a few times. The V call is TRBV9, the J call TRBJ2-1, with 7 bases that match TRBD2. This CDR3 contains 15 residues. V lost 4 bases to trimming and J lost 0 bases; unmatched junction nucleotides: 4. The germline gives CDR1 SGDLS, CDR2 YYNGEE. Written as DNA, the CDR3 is TGTGCCAGCAGCTCACAGCGGGGCTCCTACAATGAGCAGTTCTTC. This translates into CASSSQRGSYNEQFF.

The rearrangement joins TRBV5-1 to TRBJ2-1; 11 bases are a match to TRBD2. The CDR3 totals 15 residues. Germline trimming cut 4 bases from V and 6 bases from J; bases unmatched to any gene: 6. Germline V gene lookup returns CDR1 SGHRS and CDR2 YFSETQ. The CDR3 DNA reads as TGCGCCAGCAGCCTTAGCGGGAGGGATGGCAATGAGCAGTTCTTC. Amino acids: CASSLSGRDGNEQFF.

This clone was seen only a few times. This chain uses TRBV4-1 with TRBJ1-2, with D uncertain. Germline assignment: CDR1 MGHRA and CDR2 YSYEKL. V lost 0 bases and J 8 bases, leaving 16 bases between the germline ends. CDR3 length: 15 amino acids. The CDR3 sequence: CASSQEGRALKGYTF. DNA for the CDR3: TGCGCCAGCAGCCAAGAAGGGAGGGCGCTGAAGGGCTACACCTTC.